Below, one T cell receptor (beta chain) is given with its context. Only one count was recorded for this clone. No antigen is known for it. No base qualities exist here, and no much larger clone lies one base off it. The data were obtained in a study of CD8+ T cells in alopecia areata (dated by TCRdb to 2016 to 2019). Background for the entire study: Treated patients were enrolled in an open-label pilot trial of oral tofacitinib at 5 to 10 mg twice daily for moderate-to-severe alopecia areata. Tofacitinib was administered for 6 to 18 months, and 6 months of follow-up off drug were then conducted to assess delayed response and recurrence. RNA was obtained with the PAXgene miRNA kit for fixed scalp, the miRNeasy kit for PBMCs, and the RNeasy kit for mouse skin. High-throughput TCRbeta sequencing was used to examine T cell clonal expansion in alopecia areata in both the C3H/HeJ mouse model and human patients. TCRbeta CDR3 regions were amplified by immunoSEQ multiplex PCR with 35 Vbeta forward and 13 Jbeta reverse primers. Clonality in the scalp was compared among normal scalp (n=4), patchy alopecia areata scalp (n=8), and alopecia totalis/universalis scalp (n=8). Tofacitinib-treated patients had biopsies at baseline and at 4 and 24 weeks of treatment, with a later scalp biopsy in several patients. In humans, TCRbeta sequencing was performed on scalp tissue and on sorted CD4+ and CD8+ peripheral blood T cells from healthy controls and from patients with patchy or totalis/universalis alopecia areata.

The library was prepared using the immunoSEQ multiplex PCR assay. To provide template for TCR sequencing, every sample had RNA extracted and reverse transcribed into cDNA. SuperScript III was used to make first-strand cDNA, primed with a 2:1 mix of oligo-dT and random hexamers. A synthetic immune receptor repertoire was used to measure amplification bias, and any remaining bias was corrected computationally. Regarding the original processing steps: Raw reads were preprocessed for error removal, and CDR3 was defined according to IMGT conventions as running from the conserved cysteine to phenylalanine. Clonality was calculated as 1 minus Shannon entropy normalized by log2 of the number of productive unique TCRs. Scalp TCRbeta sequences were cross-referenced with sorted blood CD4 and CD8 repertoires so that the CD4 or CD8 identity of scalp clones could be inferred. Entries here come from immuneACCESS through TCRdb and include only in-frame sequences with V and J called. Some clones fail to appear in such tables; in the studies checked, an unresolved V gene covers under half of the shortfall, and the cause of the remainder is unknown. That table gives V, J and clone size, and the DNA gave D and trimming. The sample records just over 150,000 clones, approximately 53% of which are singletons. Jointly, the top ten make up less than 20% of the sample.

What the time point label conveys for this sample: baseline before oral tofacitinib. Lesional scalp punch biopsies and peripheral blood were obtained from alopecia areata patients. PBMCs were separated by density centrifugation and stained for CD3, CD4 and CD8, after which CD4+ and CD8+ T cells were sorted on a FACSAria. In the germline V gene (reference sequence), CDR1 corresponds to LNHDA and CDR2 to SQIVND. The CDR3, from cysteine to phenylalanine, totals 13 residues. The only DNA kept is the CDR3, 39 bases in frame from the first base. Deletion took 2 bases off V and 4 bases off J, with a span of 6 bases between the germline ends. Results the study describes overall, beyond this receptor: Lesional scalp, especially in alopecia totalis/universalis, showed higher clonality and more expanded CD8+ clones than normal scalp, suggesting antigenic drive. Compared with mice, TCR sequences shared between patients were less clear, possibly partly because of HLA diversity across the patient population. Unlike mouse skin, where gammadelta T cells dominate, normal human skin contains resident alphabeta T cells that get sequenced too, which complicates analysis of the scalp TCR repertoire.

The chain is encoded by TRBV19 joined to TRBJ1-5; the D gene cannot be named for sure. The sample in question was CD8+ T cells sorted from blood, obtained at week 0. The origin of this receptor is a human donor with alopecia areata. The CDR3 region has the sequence CASSITGNQPQHF. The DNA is TGTGCCAGTAGTATAACGGGGAATCAGCCCCAGCATTTT. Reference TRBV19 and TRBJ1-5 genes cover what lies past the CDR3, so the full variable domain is DGGITQSPKYLFRKEGQNVTLSCEQNLNHDAMYWYRQDPGQGLRLIYYSQIVNDFQKGDIAEGYSVSREKKESFPLTVTSAQKNPTAFYLCASSITGNQPQHFGDGTRLSIL.